Listed below are T cell receptor beta chains from one sample, sequenced in a study of blood T cell repertoires in COVID-19. Some clones are missing from TCRdb's copy, which holds only in-frame ones; the method was immunoSEQ multiplex PCR. The repertoire has under 65,000 clones, 85% to 90% of them found once; the top ten carry about 1.5%. The sample consisted of peripheral blood. These receptors all come from a man aged 55 to 70 with acute or convalescent COVID-19. Both conserved end residues are part of each CDR3. A D gene is named only where the DNA matches it firmly. The size entry is marked missing in some rows and otherwise reads once, few, many or a size class.

>TRBV5-6|NA|NA|TRBJ1-2
TGTGCCAGCAGCTCGGTCGGTCCCTATGGCTACACCTTC
CASSSVGPYGYTF
>TRBV9|NA|NA|TRBJ1-4
TGTGCCAGCAGCGTAGGGGGGGATAATGAAAAACTGTTTTTT
CASSVGGDNEKLFF
>TRBV5-6|NA|NA|TRBJ1-2
TGTGCCAGCAAGCTTGAAATCAACTATGGCTACACCTTC
CASKLEINYGYTF
>TRBV6-2/TRBV6-3|NA|NA|TRBJ1-5
TGTGCCAGCAGTCCCCCCCAGACAGACCTCGGGAGCAATCAGCCCCAGCATTTT
CASSPPQTDLGSNQPQHF
>TRBV21-1|NA|NA|TRBJ1-1
TGTGCCAGCAGCTTCGGGACAGGGGATGCTTTCTTT
CASSFGTGDAFF
>TRBV7-9|NA|NA|TRBJ1-5
TGTGCCAGCAGCTTAAACTCTCAGCCCCAGCATTTT
CASSLNSQPQHF
>TRBV27|NA|TRBD2|TRBJ2-4
TGTGCCAGCAGTTTAGGTCTAGCGGGAGGCCCAGCCAAAAACATTCAGTACTTC
CASSLGLAGGPAKNIQYF
>TRBV27|once|TRBD2|TRBJ2-1
TGTGCCAGCAGTAGCGGGAGCTCCTACAATGAGCAGTTCTTC
CASSSGSSYNEQFF
>TRBV19|NA|TRBD1|TRBJ1-5
TGTGCCAGTAGTCTAGACAGGGCCCGCAATCAGCCCCAGCATTTT
CASSLDRARNQPQHF
>TRBV6-5|NA|TRBD2|TRBJ2-7
TGTGCCAGCAGTTATAGGCGGGAGAGTTACGAGCAGTACTTC
CASSYRRESYEQYF
>TRBV6-2/TRBV6-3|once|TRBD2|TRBJ2-3
TGTGCCAGCAGTCCGACTAGCGGGAGGGGCACAGATACGCAGTATTTT
CASSPTSGRGTDTQYF
>TRBV6-6|NA|TRBD1|TRBJ2-5
TGTGCCAGCAGTTACTCATTAGGGGACAGCCAAGAGACCCAGTACTTC
CASSYSLGDSQETQYF
>TRBV5-8|NA|NA|TRBJ1-1
TGTGCCAGCAGCGAGGCCTCGAGGACAGTCATGAACACTGAAGCTTTCTTT
CASSEASRTVMNTEAFF
>TRBV2|NA|NA|TRBJ1-1
TGTGCCAGCAGTGTCGGGTCTCGAATGAACACTGAAGCTTTCTTT
CASSVGSRMNTEAFF
>TRBV30|NA|NA|TRBJ2-5
TGTGCCTGGAGTGTCAGAGGCCCTGGGACCCAGTACTTC
CAWSVRGPGTQYF
>TRBV2|NA|NA|TRBJ2-3
TGTGCCAGCAGCCGAAGAGCCCACGATCGAGATACGCAGTATTTT
CASSRRAHDRDTQYF
>TRBV5-1|NA|NA|TRBJ2-1
TGCGCCAGCAGCTCCGGGGAGGCGTGGAGGGGGTTCTTC
CASSSGEAWRGFF
>TRBV5-3|once|NA|TRBJ2-3
TGTGCCAGAAACGGACTGCCCACAGATACGCAGTATTTT
CARNGLPTDTQYF
>TRBV28|NA|TRBD1|TRBJ2-7
TGTGCCAGCAGTTTCGTAGACAGGGTGGGCGAGCAGTACTTC
CASSFVDRVGEQYF
>TRBV30|NA|NA|TRBJ2-2
TGTGCCTGGAGTCGGGGGAGTGGTACCGGGGAGCTGTTTTTT
CAWSRGSGTGELFF
>TRBV21-1|NA|NA|TRBJ1-2
TGTGCCAGCAGCAAGTTCCCCTGGACAGGGGTCAACTATGGCTACACCTTC
CASSKFPWTGVNYGYTF
>TRBV27|NA|TRBD1|TRBJ1-2
TGTGCCAGCAGTTCAGGGACAGGGTGGACCTTC
CASSSGTGWTF
>TRBV29-1|NA|TRBD2|TRBJ2-3
TGCAGCGTTGAAGATCGAATACTAGCGGCCACAGATACGCAGTATTTT
CSVEDRILAATDTQYF
>TRBV11-2|once|TRBD1|TRBJ2-5
TGTGCCAGCAGCCGGGACAGGGAAGGGACCCAGTACTTC
CASSRDREGTQYF
>TRBV10-3|NA|NA|TRBJ2-3
TGTGCCATCAGTGGACCCACCCCCCGTGCGGGCACAGATACGCAGTATTTT
CAISGPTPRAGTDTQYF
>TRBV7-2|NA|TRBD1|TRBJ1-2
TGTGCCAGCAGCAGAGACAGACAGGGCCAACTGGCCACTCATGGCTACACCTTC
CASSRDRQGQLATHGYTF
>TRBV6-5|NA|TRBD1|TRBJ2-1
TGTGCCAGCAGTTATTCGACAGGGTCCCCCTACAATGAGCAGTTCTTC
CASSYSTGSPYNEQFF
>TRBV6-2/TRBV6-3|NA|TRBD1|TRBJ1-4
TGTGCCAGCAGTGACAGGGGGGACAATGAAAAACTGTTTTTT
CASSDRGDNEKLFF
>TRBV29-1|NA|NA|TRBJ2-2
TGCAGCGTTGGGAGAGGGAGGGAGCTGTTTTTT
CSVGRGRELFF
>TRBV4-3|NA|NA|TRBJ2-4
TGCGCCAGCAGCCAAGATTATGGTAGCGGCAAAAACATTCAGTACTTC
CASSQDYGSGKNIQYF
>TRBV3-1/TRBV3-2|NA|TRBD1|TRBJ1-6
TGTGCCAGCAGCCAAGATCTACAGGGGGGATCACCCCTCCACTTT
CASSQDLQGGSPLHF
>TRBV5-1|NA|NA|TRBJ1-3
TGCGCCAGCAGCCGAGACAGTTCTGGAAACACCATATATTTT
CASSRDSSGNTIYF
>TRBV30|NA|TRBD1|TRBJ1-6
TGTGCCTGGGGGACAGGGAATTCACCCCTCCACTTT
CAWGTGNSPLHF
>TRBV6-5|NA|TRBD1|TRBJ1-1
TGTGCCAGCAGTCCGAGGGACAGCAACACTGAAGCTTTCTTT
CASSPRDSNTEAFF
>TRBV19|NA|NA|TRBJ1-2
TGTGCCAGTAGTATAGAACACAGGAGCAACTATGGCTACACCTTC
CASSIEHRSNYGYTF
>TRBV6-5|NA|TRBD1|TRBJ1-4
TGTGCCAGCCGGAAAGTTCAGGGGGCTAATGAAAAACTGTTTTTT
CASRKVQGANEKLFF
>TRBV18|NA|NA|TRBJ2-5
TGTGCCAGCTCACGTGGACAGCAAGAGACCCAGTACTTC
CASSRGQQETQYF
>TRBV5-1|NA|NA|TRBJ2-2
TGCGCCAGCAGCCCCCTGGGGGGGAACACCGGGGAGCTGTTTTTT
CASSPLGGNTGELFF
>TRBV21-1|NA|NA|TRBJ2-1
TGTGCCAGCAGCAAACCCAACCGGACTAGCGGCCGAGGAGGGAATGAGCAGTTCTTC
CASSKPNRTSGRGGNEQFF
>TRBV11-3|NA|TRBD1|TRBJ2-7
TGTGCCAGCAGCGTAGGACAGGCCTCCTACGAGCAGTACTTC
CASSVGQASYEQYF
>TRBV29-1|NA|NA|TRBJ1-5
TGCAGCGTTGGGGGTGGGGGCGAGAATCAGCCCCAGCATTTT
CSVGGGGENQPQHF
>TRBV9|NA|NA|TRBJ1-1
TGTGCCAGCAGCTTAGGACCCGGGGAGAACACTGAAGCTTTCTTT
CASSLGPGENTEAFF
>TRBV3-1/TRBV3-2|NA|NA|TRBJ2-5
TGTGCCAGCATCTCATCATTACTGGGGCGGGAGACCCAGTACTTC
CASISSLLGRETQYF
>TRBV18|NA|NA|TRBJ2-7
TGTGCCAGCTCACCGCGACGGGACACTATCTACGAGCAGTACTTC
CASSPRRDTIYEQYF
>TRBV11-2|NA|TRBD1|TRBJ1-4
TGTGCCAGCAGCCGGACAGGGGGCCGGGTAACTAATGAAAAACTGTTTTTT
CASSRTGGRVTNEKLFF
>TRBV11-3|NA|NA|TRBJ2-7
TGTGCCAGCAGCCCGGGAGCCGCGAGTGTAGAGCAGTACTTC
CASSPGAASVEQYF